These 31 T cell receptor beta chains originate from one sample sequenced in a study of blood T cell repertoires in COVID-19. The data were produced by immunoSEQ multiplex PCR, yet TCRdb's version contains in-frame clones alone and is incomplete. The sample holds over 300,000 clones, around nine tenths seen once. The specimen sequenced was PBMCs or T cells enriched from blood (not recorded which). These receptors were taken from a woman under 40 who had recovered from COVID-19.

The chain carries TRBV7-9 and TRBJ2-7; D call uncertain. This CDR3 contains 12 residues. V was shortened by 5 bases and J by 3 bases, with 8 bases between the two germline ends. The germline V gene has CDR1 SEHNR and CDR2 FQNEAQ (reference sequence). CDR3 nucleotide sequence: TGTGCCAGCAGCCTCATTAGCTACGAGCAGTACTTC. It codes for CASSLISYEQYF.

This clone is a singleton in its sample. This CDR3 reads CASRNRKQYF. In DNA form, the CDR3 reads TGTGCCAGCAGAAACAGAAAGCAGTACTTC. The rearrangement joins TRBV6-5 to TRBJ2-7; D remains unclear. Germline lookup yields CDR1 MNHEY and CDR2 SVGAGI. The CDR3 covers 10 residues. Trimming shortened V by 6 bases and J by 8 bases, and 8 bases separated the two germline ends.

The gene calls are TRBV9 and TRBJ1-2; 7 nucleotides line up with TRBD1. Germline CDR1 is SGDLS and CDR2 is YYNGEE. V shed 3 bases, J shed 1 base, and the junction held 9 bases outside the gene matches. The CDR3 loop spans 16 amino acids. CDR3 in DNA: TGTGCCAGCAGCGCAGGGGACAGCTGGGGTAACTATGGCTACACCTTC. Translation: CASSAGDSWGNYGYTF. Full variable domain (rest looked up from reference TRBV9 and TRBJ1-2): DSGVTQTPKHLITATGQRVTLRCSPRSGDLSVYWYQQSLDQGLQFLIQYYNGEERAKGNILERFSAQQFPDLHSELNLSSLELGDSALYFCASSAGDSWGNYGYTFGSGTRLTVV.

The V and J genes are TRBV27 and TRBJ1-3; TRBD1 matches at 9 bases. Trimming cost V 6 bases and J 3 bases; bases outside gene matches: 12. CDR3 length equals 17 residues. Per germline, CDR1 MNHEY and CDR2 SMNVEV (reference sequence). The CDR3 coding sequence is TGTGCCAGCAGCCCCGCCCGGACAGGGGAGTATGGAAACACCATATATTTT. Translated: CASSPARTGEYGNTIYF.

The chain recombines TRBV29-1 with TRBJ1-1; maybe TRBD1 (6 bases). Germline-derived CDR1 and CDR2 are SQVTM and ANQGSEA. The CDR3 consists of 11 residues. V was clipped by 7 bases and J by 8 bases, with 14 bases between them. CDR3: CSAPEGVEAFF. CDR3 in DNA: TGCAGCGCCCCCGAGGGGGTAGAAGCTTTCTTT.

The chain links TRBV25-1 to TRBJ2-7; no clear D. The germline V gene has CDR1 MGHDK and CDR2 SYGVNS. Between the trimmed V and J ends, which lost 5 bases and 3 bases, there was a span of 11 bases. This CDR3 region has 13 residues. DNA of the CDR3: TGTGCCAGCAGTCTAGGTCCTGGCTACGAGCAGTACTTC. This gives the protein CASSLGPGYEQYF.

The gene calls are TRBV14 and TRBJ1-1; TRBD1 might be the D (5 bases). Germline V gives CDR1 SGHDN, CDR2 FVKESK. The CDR3 is 13 amino acids. Deletions cut 7 bases from V and 1 base from J, with 10 bases between. CDR3 region: CASTWGPNTEAFF. The CDR3 DNA reads TGTGCCAGCACATGGGGCCCGAACACTGAAGCTTTCTTT.

J is TRBJ2-7 and V is TRBV11-2, with a tentative D call TRBD2 (5 bases). V was shortened by 5 bases and J by 3 bases, with 14 bases between the two germline ends. Germline-derived CDR1 and CDR2 are SGHAT and FQNNGV. The CDR3 loop spans 14 amino acids. The CDR3 reads CASSPLVAFYEQYF. CDR3 nucleotide sequence: TGTGCCAGCAGCCCTTTGGTAGCGTTCTACGAGCAGTACTTC.

This sequence joins TRBV2 and TRBJ2-1, with 14 positions matching TRBD2. Germline trimming cut 6 bases from V and 3 bases from J; bases unmatched to any gene: 7. This CDR3 comprises 17 residues. The V gene's germline CDR1 is SNHLY and CDR2 FYNNEI. CDR3 DNA sequence: TGTGCCAGCAGCCGACTAGCGGGGGGGCCGCTCTACAATGAGCAGTTCTTC. Translating it yields CASSRLAGGPLYNEQFF.

The CDR3 region is CASRGTGGTDTQYF. In DNA, the CDR3 is TGTGCCAGCAGGGGGACAGGAGGCACAGATACGCAGTATTTT. The chain is built from TRBV6-5 and TRBJ2-3, with 8 bases that match TRBD1. V shed 6 bases and J 1 base; nucleotides not matched to a gene: 3. Germline V CDR1 and CDR2: MNHEY, SVGAGI. The CDR3 covers 14 residues.

The rearrangement joins TRBV9 to TRBJ1-2; D unresolved. The CDR3 has 16 amino acids. CDR1 and CDR2 from the germline V gene are SGDLS and YYNGEE. Trimming left V 4 bases short and J 1 base short, with 17 bases between. This CDR3 is CASSTLAAGDNYGYTF. The CDR3 DNA sequence: TGTGCCAGCAGCACCCTGGCGGCGGGAGATAACTATGGCTACACCTTC.

This clone has a single count. The J gene is TRBJ1-2, the V gene TRBV27; 8 bases are shared with TRBD1. Trimming cost V 6 bases and J 7 bases; bases outside gene matches: 7. Germline V CDR1 and CDR2: MNHEY, SMNVEV (reference sequence). The CDR3 totals 13 residues. In DNA form, the CDR3 reads TGTGCCAGCAGATATCAGGGGACAGGTGGCTACACCTTC. It translates to CASRYQGTGGYTF.

The gene calls are TRBV18 and TRBJ1-6; TRBD1 is a possible D gene (5 bases). V dropped 3 bases and J dropped 9 bases, with 15 bases sitting between them. Per germline, CDR1 KGHSH and CDR2 LQKENI. The CDR3 sequence is 15 residues long. As DNA, the CDR3 is TGTGCCAGCTCACCGGGGGGGACCCAGGTTTCACCCCTCCACTTT. Protein: CASSPGGTQVSPLHF.

The chain couples TRBV7-2 to TRBJ1-2; no reliable D call. V gave up 1 base and J gave up 8 bases, with 14 bases separating them. Per the germline V gene, CDR1 is SGHTA and CDR2 is FQGNSA. The CDR3 contains 14 residues. The CDR3 DNA follows: TGTGCCAGCAGCTTAGATAAGGAGTCTAAGGGCTACACCTTC. Translating gives CASSLDKESKGYTF.

V is TRBV30 and J is TRBJ1-1; the match to TRBD1 covers 8 bases. The V and J ends lost 8 bases and 4 bases, in that order; junction bases with no gene match: 6. In germline, CDR1 is GTSNPN, CDR2 SVGIG (reference sequence). This CDR3 is 12 amino acids long. The CDR3 bases are TGTGCCACGTCGACAGGGGTCACTGAAGCTTTCTTT. It translates to CATSTGVTEAFF. Filled out from reference TRBV30 and TRBJ1-1, the complete variable domain reads SQTIHQWPATLVQPVGSPLSLECTVEGTSNPNLYWYRQAAGRGLQLLFYSVGIGQISSEVPQNLSASRPQDRQFILSSKKLLLSDSGFYLCATSTGVTEAFFGQGTRLTVV.

This chain joins TRBV12-3 or TRBV12-4 and TRBJ2-5; D possibly corresponds to TRBD1 (6 bases). The CDR3 sequence is 13 residues long. V was pared by 5 bases and J by 4 bases, with 11 bases between. The CDR3 nucleotides are TGTGCCAGCAGTGTGGGGGCAGGAGAGACCCAGTACTTC. Translated, it gives CASSVGAGETQYF.

This clone has only one observation. The rearrangement joins TRBV7-9 to TRBJ2-1; the D gene is possibly TRBD1 (6 bases). In germline, CDR1 is SEHNR, CDR2 FQNEAQ (reference sequence). V lost 5 bases, J lost 5 bases, and 10 bases lay in between. The CDR3 loop spans 13 amino acids. The CDR3 here is CASSPGTHNEQFF. The CDR3, as DNA: TGTGCCAGCAGCCCCGGGACACACAATGAGCAGTTCTTC.

This clone was seen only once. This chain connects TRBV9 to TRBJ2-2; D gene ambiguous. The CDR3 consists of 14 residues. Trimming took 0 bases from V and 7 from J, leaving 10 bases between them. Germline assignment: CDR1 SGDLS and CDR2 YYNGEE. The CDR3 loop reads CASSVGVSGGELFF. DNA for the CDR3: TGTGCCAGCAGCGTAGGAGTCTCCGGCGGGGAGCTGTTTTTT.

The V and J genes are TRBV25-1 and TRBJ2-7; D not resolved. Trimming shortened V by 4 bases and J by 3 bases, and 13 bases separated the two germline ends. The CDR3 sequence is 14 residues long. Germline CDR1 is MGHDK and CDR2 is SYGVNS. Here the CDR3 DNA reads TGTGCCAGCAGTGGTTCCCACGAGCTCTACGAGCAGTACTTC. This translates into CASSGSHELYEQYF.

The rearrangement links TRBV30 to TRBJ1-2; 11 bases align to TRBD1. The J segment lost 4 bases and the V segment lost 3 bases, leaving 4 bases of the junction unmatched. Looked up from germline, CDR1 is GTSNPN and CDR2 is SVGIG (reference sequence). CDR3 length: 14 residues. The CDR3 coding sequence is TGTGCCTGGAGGCGGACAGGGGGCTTCTATGGCTACACCTTC. Translation: CAWRRTGGFYGYTF.

This clone was seen once. This sequence joins TRBV6-5 and TRBJ2-3, with D maybe TRBD2 (7 bases). Trimming pared 5 bases from V and 4 bases from J, leaving 16 bases between. CDR3 length: 15 amino acids. Germline V gene lookup returns CDR1 MNHEY and CDR2 SVGAGI. CDR3 DNA sequence: TGTGCCAGCAGTAAGGGGGGGCCCCTCGCAGATACGCAGTATTTT. It is translated as CASSKGGPLADTQYF.

The chain joins TRBV29-1 to TRBJ2-3; D gene uncertain. This CDR3 region has 11 residues. The germline V and J ends were trimmed by 3 bases and 2 bases, with 3 bases remaining between them. Germline CDR1 SQVTM, CDR2 ANQGSEA. CDR3 loop: CSVDNTDTQYF. DNA for the CDR3: TGCAGCGTTGATAACACAGATACGCAGTATTTT.

This clone was recorded only once. The rearrangement joins TRBV2 to TRBJ1-4; no reliable D call. The CDR3 is 15 residues long. Germline-derived CDR1 and CDR2 are SNHLY and FYNNEI. The V and J ends lost 2 bases and 7 bases respectively, with 14 bases between them. The CDR3: CASSEIRGRAEKLFF. The CDR3 region has the DNA TGTGCCAGCAGTGAAATCCGGGGAAGGGCTGAAAAACTGTTTTTT.

The V gene is TRBV11-2, the J gene TRBJ1-6; 8 bases match TRBD1. CDR3 length equals 18 residues. The germline CDR1 and CDR2 sequences are SGHAT and FQNNGV. The V segment lost 3 bases and the J segment 7 bases; nucleotides outside the gene matches: 14. In nucleotides, the CDR3 is TGTGCCAGCAGCTTCTCCCCTCGCGGGGCAGGGGGCAATTCACCCCTCCACTTT. This encodes CASSFSPRGAGGNSPLHF.

CDR3 region: CASSVGLAGGHTGELFF. CDR3 sequence (DNA): TGTGCCAGCAGCGTAGGGCTAGCGGGGGGGCACACCGGGGAGCTGTTTTTT. The chain combines TRBV9 with TRBJ2-2; TRBD2 agrees at 12 bases. The CDR3 is made up of 17 amino acids. CDR1 SGDLS and CDR2 YYNGEE come from the germline V gene. With V trimmed by 0 bases and J by 3 bases, 3 bases remained unmatched.

This chain uses TRBV7-2 with TRBJ1-1, with 10 bases matching TRBD1. After removal of 5 bases from V and 1 base from J, the junction contained 10 bases not matched to a gene. The CDR3 consists of 17 residues. Looked up from germline, CDR1 is SGHTA and CDR2 is FQGNSA. CDR3 sequence: CASSKGQGTMPNTEAFF. DNA of the CDR3: TGTGCCAGCAGCAAGGGACAGGGGACGATGCCGAACACTGAAGCTTTCTTT.

This rearrangement joins TRBV20-1 to TRBJ1-1; D is unresolved. CDR1 DFQATT and CDR2 SNEGSKA come from the germline V gene (reference sequence). Between the trimmed V and J ends, which lost 5 bases and 4 bases, there was a span of 8 bases. This CDR3 is built from 11 residues. The CDR3 is CSAGYSTEAFF. The CDR3 DNA reads as TGCAGTGCTGGCTACAGCACTGAAGCTTTCTTT.

J is TRBJ1-2 and V is TRBV19; D is ambiguous. The ends were cut back, 10 bases at V and 0 bases at J, with 15 bases in the middle. Germline CDR1 is LNHDA and CDR2 is SQIVND (reference sequence). The CDR3 is 14 residues long. CDR3 loop: CATKRGLANYGYTF. The DNA for the CDR3 is TGTGCCACTAAGCGGGGTCTAGCTAACTATGGCTACACCTTC.

This chain joins TRBV15 and TRBJ2-7; D is perhaps TRBD1 (5 bases). CDR1 and CDR2 (germline): LNHNV, YYDKDF (reference sequence). The CDR3 covers 12 residues. Trimming stripped 1 base from V and 6 bases from J, with 7 bases between. The CDR3 protein is CATSRVRGEQYF. The CDR3, as DNA: TGTGCCACCAGCAGAGTAAGGGGCGAGCAGTACTTC.

V is TRBV29-1 and J is TRBJ1-3; no clear D gene. CDR1 and CDR2 from the germline V gene are SQVTM and ANQGSEA. The CDR3 runs to 11 residues. With 7 bases removed from V and 3 bases from J, the gap between germline ends came to 7 bases. The CDR3 sequence is CSGFSGNTIYF. As DNA, the CDR3 is TGCAGCGGTTTTAGTGGAAACACCATATATTTT.

The rearrangement uses TRBV2 and TRBJ2-1; 11 nucleotides agree with TRBD2. CDR1 SNHLY and CDR2 FYNNEI come from the germline V gene. The V gene end was trimmed by 6 bases and the J gene end by 5 bases; junction bases not matched to a gene: 6. CDR3 length: 15 amino acids. CDR3 loop: CASRGPGLADNEQFF. The CDR3 DNA is TGTGCCAGCAGGGGTCCGGGACTAGCGGACAATGAGCAGTTCTTC.